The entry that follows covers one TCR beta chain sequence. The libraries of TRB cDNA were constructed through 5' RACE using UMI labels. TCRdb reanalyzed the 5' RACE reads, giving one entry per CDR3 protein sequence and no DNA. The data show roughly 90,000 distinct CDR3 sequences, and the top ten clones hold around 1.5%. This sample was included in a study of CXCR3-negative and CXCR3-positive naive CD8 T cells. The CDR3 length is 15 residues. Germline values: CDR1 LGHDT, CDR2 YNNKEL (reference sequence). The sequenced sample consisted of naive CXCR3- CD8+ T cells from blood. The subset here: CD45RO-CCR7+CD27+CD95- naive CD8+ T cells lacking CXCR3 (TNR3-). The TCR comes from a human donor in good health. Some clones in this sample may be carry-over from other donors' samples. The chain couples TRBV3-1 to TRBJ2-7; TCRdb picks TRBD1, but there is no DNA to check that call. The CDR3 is CASRTGQGRSYEQYF.